These T cell receptor beta chains were read from a single sample in a study of blood T cells in healthy people across ages. TCRdb analysed the 5' RACE reads with MiXCR anew, one entry per CDR3 protein. The sample records around 870,000 distinct CDR3 sequences, more than 25% being singletons. Sequencing was carried out using blood. These receptors all come from a woman of 80 years or more in good health. The CDR3 runs from the conserved cysteine through the conserved F or W. D genes are given only for firm matches. Expanded clones are given a class, and other clones once, few, many or no size at all.

>few|NA|TRBJ1-5|TRBV20-1
TGCAGTGCTACGGGACAATTAAAAGGGCACAATCAGCCCCAGCATTTT
CSATGQLKGHNQPQHF
>NA|TRBD1|TRBJ1-6|TRBV15
TGTGCCACCAGCAGAGAGGGACAGGGGACTTCACCCCTCCACTTT
CATSREGQGTSPLHF
>many|NA|TRBJ2-1|TRBV5-1
TGCGCCAGCAGCTTGGCGCAGGGGAGCGAGATACGCAATGAGCAGTTCTTC
CASSLAQGSEIRNEQFF
>many|TRBD2|TRBJ2-3|TRBV7-8
TGTGCCAGCAGCCGAACGGGGGGGATCACAGATACGCAGTATTTT
CASSRTGGITDTQYF
>many|NA|TRBJ2-3|TRBV29-1
TGCAGCGTTGGAGCCCGTGGGGGGAGCACAGATACGCAGTATTTT
CSVGARGGSTDTQYF
>many|TRBD1|TRBJ2-4|TRBV6-2/TRBV6-3
TGTGCCAGCAGTTACACTGGGACAGGGTTGCGAAACATTCAGTACTTC
CASSYTGTGLRNIQYF
>NA|NA|TRBJ2-1|TRBV7-9
TGTGCCAGCATCCTTAGCAGCTCCTACAATGAGCAGTTCTTC
CASILSSSYNEQFF
>many|NA|TRBJ2-1|TRBV3-1
TGTGCCAGCAGCCGCCCGGGTCGTTACAATGAGCAGTTCTTC
CASSRPGRYNEQFF
>few|TRBD2|TRBJ2-3|TRBV2
TGTGCCAGCAGGGGAAATGAGCGGGGGGGCCCCACAGATACGCAGTATTTT
CASRGNERGGPTDTQYF
>many|NA|TRBJ1-1|TRBV6-2/TRBV6-3
TGTGCCAGCAGACCCCCTACACGGAACACTGAAGCTTTCTTT
CASRPPTRNTEAFF
>few|TRBD1|TRBJ1-2|TRBV7-9
TGTGCCAGCAGCCCCGGGACAGGGGGCGTAGGAGCAAATGGCTACACCTTC
CASSPGTGGVGANGYTF
>many|NA|TRBJ2-1|TRBV12-3/TRBV12-4
TGTGCCAGCAGCATCAGGGCGTCTTCCTACAATGAGCAGTTCTTC
CASSIRASSYNEQFF
>NA|NA|TRBJ1-6|TRBV5-5
TGTGCCAGCTCCCCGCCCGGACTTACCGATTCACCCCCCCACTTT
CASSPPGLTDSPPHF
>NA|TRBD1|TRBJ2-2|TRBV2
TGTGCCAGCAGTGACGTCCGGGACAGGCGAGTCGGGGAGCTGTTTTTT
CASSDVRDRRVGELFF
>many|TRBD1|TRBJ2-7|TRBV20-1
TGCAGTGCTAGTTTGGGACAGGCCTACGAGCAGTACTTC
CSASLGQAYEQYF
>NA|NA|TRBJ1-5|TRBV4-1
TGCGCCAGCAGCCAAGTGACAGGTATGCAGCCCCAGCATTTT
CASSQVTGMQPQHF
>few|NA|TRBJ2-2|TRBV7-8
TGTGCCAGCACCCCAGTCCTTCGTACCCGAACCGGGGAGCTGTTTTTT
CASTPVLRTRTGELFF
>few|NA|TRBJ1-5|TRBV6-2/TRBV6-3
TGTGCCAGCAGCCGCCTCGGTGGGAGCAATCAGCCCCAGCATTTT
CASSRLGGSNQPQHF
>NA|NA|TRBJ1-1|TRBV11-3
TGTGCCAGCAGCTCGGGGGGCAGGGGTACTGAAGCTTTCTTT
CASSSGGRGTEAFF
>NA|NA|TRBJ1-2|TRBV24-1
TGTGCCACCAGTGATACCGCGGGTGGCTACACCTTC
CATSDTAGGYTF
>few|NA|TRBJ1-4|TRBV4-3
TGCGCCAGCAGCCAAGATAGACAGCTTAATGAAAAACTGTTTTTT
CASSQDRQLNEKLFF
>few|TRBD2|TRBJ2-3|TRBV2
TGTGCCAGCAGTGAAGGTTGGCAGGCTAGCGGTTCTACAGATACGCAGTATTTT
CASSEGWQASGSTDTQYF
>few|NA|TRBJ1-4|TRBV4-3
TGCGCCAGCAGCCAAGATTTACAGTTCGAAAAACTGTTTTTT
CASSQDLQFEKLFF
>NA|TRBD2|TRBJ2-3|TRBV7-2
TGTGCCAGCAGCGAGGGACTAGCAGATACGCAGTATTTT
CASSEGLADTQYF
>many|NA|TRBJ1-1|TRBV6-5
TGTGCCAGCAGTTACGAGCGCCGGCGGGGCACTGAAGCTTTCTTT
CASSYERRRGTEAFF
>NA|NA|TRBJ2-2|TRBV6-1
TGTGCCAGCAGTGAAGGCGAGGGGAACACCGGGGAGCTGTTTTTT
CASSEGEGNTGELFF
>many|TRBD2|TRBJ2-6|TRBV6-5
TGTGCCAGCAGTTACTTTAGCGGGGGCCTCTCGGGGGCCAACGTCCTGACTTTC
CASSYFSGGLSGANVLTF
>NA|NA|TRBJ2-3|TRBV14
TGTGCCAGCAGCCACGCATCCAACTGGGCAGATACGCAGTATTTT
CASSHASNWADTQYF
>NA|NA|TRBJ1-2|TRBV3-1
TGTGCCAGCAGCCAAGATTGGGTTACGGCAGGTGCTAACTATGGCTACACCTTC
CASSQDWVTAGANYGYTF
>many|TRBD2|TRBJ2-3|TRBV7-9
TGTGCCAGCAGCGCAACTAGCGGAGGCACAGATACGCAGTATTTT
CASSATSGGTDTQYF
>many|NA|TRBJ2-1|TRBV12-3/TRBV12-4
TGTGCCAGCAGTTTCAGTCGAGGAGACAATGAGCAGTTCTTC
CASSFSRGDNEQFF
>many|NA|TRBJ2-3|TRBV6-5
TGTGCCAGCAGTTACGGGAATTTAGACTCTGCGCAGTATTTT
CASSYGNLDSAQYF